Sequencing of this T cell receptor (beta chain) was carried out in a study of CD8 T cells in ankylosing spondylitis. The CDR3 runs to 12 residues. V lost 3 bases and J lost 6, with 7 bases in between. One entry per CDR3 protein results from TCRdb running MiXCR on the 5' RACE reads. This table holds about 360,000 distinct CDR3 sequences, 20% found once. The rearrangement uses TRBV12-3 or TRBV12-4 and TRBJ2-3; tentatively, D is TRBD2 (6 bases). This clonotype was sampled from a male donor with ankylosing spondylitis or in good health (not recorded which). Sequenced input: blood, either unsorted or a sorted T cell fraction (not recorded which). The CDR3 loop reads CASSFGRDTQYF. The CDR3 DNA sequence: TGTGCCAGCAGTTTTGGGAGGGATACGCAGTATTTT.